This entry features one TCR beta chain sequence. Survey-level TCR beta sequencing used the immunoSEQ assay. Generated by immunoSEQ multiplex PCR, the TCRdb table keeps only in-frame clones and is missing some. The sample records 55,000 to 70,000 clones, just over 90% being singletons. The source is a man between 40 and 49 years old with rheumatoid arthritis. Sequencing used PBMCs.

CDR3 bases: TGTGCCAGTAGTATAGTCGGAGCGGGAGACAACACCGGGGAGCTGTTTTTT. This translates into CASSIVGAGDNTGELFF. V gene TRBV19 combines with J gene TRBJ2-2; 8 positions match TRBD2. Unmatched junction bases numbered 6, after V lost 1 base and J lost 2 bases. The V gene's germline CDR1 is LNHDA and CDR2 SQIVND (reference sequence). The CDR3 has 17 amino acids.